This TCR beta chain was sequenced during a study of blood T cell repertoires in COVID-19. Study summary: COVID-19 samples collected from the United States, Italy and Spain covered acute and convalescent phases.

In the authors' workflow: Reference gene primer amplification gave estimated nucleated cell counts. Libraries were prepared by immunoSEQ multiplex PCR; TCRdb keeps only in-frame clonotypes and omits some of them. The DNA gave D and trimming, while V, J and clone size come from that table. The sample has fewer than 200,000 clones, about four fifths seen once. Per germline, CDR1 LNHDA and CDR2 SQIVND (reference sequence). The CDR3 covers 14 residues. V lost 5 bases and J 7 bases, leaving 12 bases between the germline ends. Sequenced material: peripheral blood. The clonotype was recovered from a woman of 80 years or more with acute or convalescent COVID-19. The rearrangement links TRBV19 to TRBJ1-6, with a tentative D call TRBD1 (6 bases). In DNA form, the CDR3 reads TGTGCCAGTAGTTTTCGGGACAACAATTCACCCCTCCACTTT. This encodes CASSFRDNNSPLHF.